The clone carrying this TCR beta chain was counted once. Per the original methods: The authors estimated nucleated cell counts from reference gene primer amplification. Profiling relied on immunoSEQ multiplex PCR, and the TCRdb table lists in-frame clones only, not all of them. V, J and clone size were drawn from that table, and D and trimming were deduced from the DNA. The table records fewer than 500,000 clones, nearly 90% of them present only once. This specimen belongs to a study of blood T cell repertoires in COVID-19. The CDR3 is 15 residues long. V was pared by 5 bases and J by 4 bases, with 8 bases of the junction left unmatched. From germline, CDR1 is MNHEY and CDR2 SVGEGT.

The sequence was collected from a woman aged 18-35 years with acute COVID-19. The chain has TRBV6-2 or TRBV6-3 and TRBJ1-1, with 9 bases that match TRBD1. Sequenced material: PBMCs or T cells enriched from blood (not recorded which). CDR3 DNA sequence: TGTGCCAGCAGTAAAGACAGGGGGTCGGGCACTGAAGCTTTCTTT. Translation: CASSKDRGSGTEAFF.